A selection of T cell receptor beta chains follows, all from one sample in a study of T cell responses to AZD1222 COVID-19 vaccine. Libraries were prepared by immunoSEQ multiplex PCR; TCRdb keeps only in-frame clonotypes and omits some of them. The data contain 130,000 to 150,000 clones, 80% to 90% of them singletons. The specimen was peripheral blood, collected on day 0 of AZD1222 vaccination. The receptors were gathered from an adult in good health. Both conserved end residues are part of each CDR3. A D gene is named only where the DNA matches it firmly. The size entry is marked missing in some rows and otherwise reads once, few, many or a size class.

D	size	V	J	DNA	CDR3
TRBD1	.	TRBV5-1	TRBJ1-6	TGCGCCAGCAGCTTTACGACAGGGGATAATAATTCACCCCTCCACTTT	CASSFTTGDNNSPLHF
.	.	TRBV11-2	TRBJ2-5	TGTGCCAGCAGCCGGACTCTTCAAGAGACCCAGTACTTC	CASSRTLQETQYF
TRBD2	.	TRBV4-3	TRBJ2-1	TGCGCCAGCAGCCAAGATTGGCAAGCGGGAGGGCCGAATGAGCAGTTCTTC	CASSQDWQAGGPNEQFF
TRBD1	.	TRBV27	TRBJ2-5	TGTGCCAGCAGTTCCTCCCCCGGGACAGGGCGACGAGAGACCCAGTACTTC	CASSSSPGTGRRETQYF
.	few	TRBV9	TRBJ2-3	TGTGCCAGCACCCCAACGGGGAGCTGGGCAGATACGCAGTATTTT	CASTPTGSWADTQYF
TRBD2	once	TRBV24-1	TRBJ2-1	TGTGCCACCGCGGGAGGGCCCGGATCCTACAATGAGCAGTTCTTC	CATAGGPGSYNEQFF
.	.	TRBV7-9	TRBJ2-3	TGTGCCAGCAGCTTAGCGAGGGTTACGCAGTATTTT	CASSLARVTQYF
.	few	TRBV2	TRBJ1-6	TGTGCCAGCAGCCTCAGACAACCTAATAATTCACCCCTCCACTTT	CASSLRQPNNSPLHF
.	.	TRBV5-1	TRBJ2-5	TGCGCCAGCAGCTTGGTGACGACAGGAGAGACCCAGTACTTC	CASSLVTTGETQYF
TRBD1	few	TRBV18	TRBJ1-1	TGTGCCAGCTCAGAGATTACAGGGGGCGAGAGCACTGAAGCTTTCTTT	CASSEITGGESTEAFF
.	once	TRBV7-3	TRBJ1-2	TGTGCCAGCAGCTTGGCCCCAGGGAGCTATGGCTACACCTTC	CASSLAPGSYGYTF